This record concerns one T cell receptor beta chain sequence. The antigen remains unidentified. One base away lies a much larger clone, so this may be a sequencing read error. The sample belongs to a study of molecular identifiers for immune sequencing clone quantification. General study results and limits: Clones carrying above 20 RNA copies accounted for over 98% of effector molecules, under 1% in naive cells.

Preparation of the bulk TCR libraries relied on previously described methods and listed TCR primers. TCRdb fed the PCR reads into MiXCR, producing one record per CDR3 protein. The repertoire consists of about 98,000 distinct CDR3 sequences, with less than 35% occurring once and the leading ten covering 9% to 10%. CD8+CD4-CCR7+CD45RA+ sorting gave the naive CD8 T cells. Sequencing used naive CD8+ T cells from blood, with Jurkat cell RNA spiked in. Described subset: FACS-sorted CD8+CD4-CCR7+CD45RA+ naive T cells. The sequence was obtained from a human donor in good health. Some libraries in this study had Jurkat cell RNA spiked in.

The CDR3 DNA is TGCGCCAGCGGCTATACGGGACAGCCCTACGAGCAGTACTTC. Protein: CASGYTGQPYEQYF. V and J are TRBV5-1 and TRBJ2-7, with 7 bases that match TRBD1. Trimming at V came to 7 bases and at J to 2 bases, leaving 9 bases not matched to a gene. In germline, CDR1 is SGHRS, CDR2 YFSETQ. The CDR3 length is 14 residues.